The TCR beta chain under discussion was sequenced for a study of healthy donors' naive CD4 and CD8 T cells. Whole-study findings and limits: Alpha and beta chains were sequenced in bulk without pairing.

V was shortened by 1 base and J by 6 bases, with 4 bases between the two germline ends. From germline, CDR1 is LNHDA and CDR2 SQIVND (reference sequence). The CDR3 runs to 11 residues. Starting from 450 to 550 ng of total RNA, TCR libraries were made with linear amplification. TCRdb itself ran the reads through MiXCR, one entry per CDR3 protein. This table has roughly 200,000 distinct CDR3 sequences, 65% to 75% appearing once. This clonotype was detected only a few times. Its antigen is unidentified. Naive T cells were sorted: CD4+CD8-CD45RO-CD45RA+ for CD4+, CD8+CD4-CD45RA+CD27bright for CD8+. The sample was naive CD4+ and CD8+ T cells sorted from blood, pooled from several donors. This clonotype was obtained from a pool of human donors in good health; the sample pools cells from several healthy donors. This chain joins TRBV19 and TRBJ2-7; no definite D call. The CDR3 loop reads CASSIGAEQYF. As DNA, the CDR3 is TGTGCCAGTAGTATAGGAGCCGAGCAGTACTTC. Drawing the rest from reference TRBV19 and TRBJ2-7, the complete variable domain is DGGITQSPKYLFRKEGQNVTLSCEQNLNHDAMYWYRQDPGQGLRLIYYSQIVNDFQKGDIAEGYSVSREKKESFPLTVTSAQKNPTAFYLCASSIGAEQYFGPGTRLTVT.